One T cell receptor (beta chain) is described in this entry. This clonotype was seen many times. The antigen it recognizes is unknown. Base qualities are not at hand, and no much larger clone is one base apart. Clipping removes 5 bases from V and 1 base from J, with 6 as the unmatched junction base count. From its cysteine to its phenylalanine, the CDR3 spans 15 amino acids. Only the CDR3 DNA stays, 45 bases, in frame from base 1. According to the germline V gene (reference sequence), CDR1 reads DFQATT and CDR2 reads SNEGSKA. The axillary draining lymph nodes of breast cancer patients were the source of the lymph node samples. This entry comes from a study of breast tumors, draining lymph nodes, adjacent tissues (dated by TCRdb to the mid-2010s). At the level of the whole study: The study compared TCR beta repertoires across tumor, adjacent nontumor tissue and axillary lymph nodes from breast cancer patients. In human breast cancer, the study set out to evaluate how tumor, surrounding tissue and draining lymph node repertoires relate to one another and whether T cells may move between these sites. Paper-wide results and their limitations: In luminal-like breast cancer, tumor and nontumor tissue repertoires resembled each other significantly more than in basal-like breast cancer. The conclusion that tumor T cells originate in lymph nodes was framed as consistent with a hypothesis rather than directly demonstrated. Tumors showed preferential V and J gene usage, and their T-cell repertoire diversity fell below that of lymph nodes yet above that of nontumor tissue. A scenario in which most tumor T cells derive from the lymph node and then expand within tumor tissue was judged to be consistent with the data.

Instrument on record: Illumina HiSeq 2000. Multiplex PCR amplification was used to generate the TCR beta chain libraries. High-throughput sequencing was used to analyze the amplified TCR beta chain products. TCRdb itself trimmed the public reads at Q25 with fastp, ran MiXCR and retained productive beta chains. For every CDR3 protein sequence, its rows merge into one entry that carries the most common genes and DNA. Within this sample are some 120,000 distinct CDR3 sequences, with about 20% of them counted one time only. More than 3% of the sample is taken by the ten largest. The sequence links TRBV20-1 to TRBJ1-5; TRBD1 matches 9 bases in the middle. The origin of this receptor is a female donor with breast cancer. Some clones in this sample may be carry-over from other donors' samples. Specimen: axillary lymph node tissue. The CDR3 amino acid sequence is: CSAHVTGGSNQPQHF. The DNA is TGCAGTGCTCACGTAACAGGGGGCAGCAATCAGCCCCAGCATTTT.